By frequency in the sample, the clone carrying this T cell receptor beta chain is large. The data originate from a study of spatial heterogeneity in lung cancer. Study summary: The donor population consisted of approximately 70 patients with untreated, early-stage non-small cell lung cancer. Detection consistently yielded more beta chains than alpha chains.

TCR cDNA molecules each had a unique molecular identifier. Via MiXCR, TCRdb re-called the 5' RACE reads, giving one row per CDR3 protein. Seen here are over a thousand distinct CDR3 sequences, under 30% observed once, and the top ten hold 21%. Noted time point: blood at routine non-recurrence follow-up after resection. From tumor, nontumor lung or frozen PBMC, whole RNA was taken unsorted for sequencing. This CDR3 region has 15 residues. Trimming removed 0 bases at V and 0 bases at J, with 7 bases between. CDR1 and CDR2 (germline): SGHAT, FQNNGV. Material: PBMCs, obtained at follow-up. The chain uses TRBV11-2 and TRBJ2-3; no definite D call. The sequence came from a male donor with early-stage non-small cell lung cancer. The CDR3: CASSLERASTDTQYF. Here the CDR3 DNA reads TGTGCCAGCAGCTTAGAACGGGCAAGCACAGATACGCAGTATTTT.